Listed here are 10 T cell receptor beta chains from one sample, sequenced in a study of blood T cell repertoires in COVID-19. Repertoires were generated with immunoSEQ multiplex PCR, while TCRdb's copy carries only in-frame clones and drops some. Here the sample spans 150,000 or so clones, about nine tenths being singletons. The sequencing sample was made of PBMCs or T cells enriched from blood (not recorded which). Receptor source: a woman aged 40 to 50 who had been exposed to COVID-19.

This clone turned up a few times. The genes are TRBV27 and TRBJ2-7; no clear D gene. CDR1 is MNHEY and CDR2 is SMNVEV in the germline V gene (reference sequence). The germline V and J ends were trimmed by 5 bases and 7 bases, with 15 bases remaining between them. The CDR3 is 13 residues long. For the CDR3, the DNA is TGTGCCAGCAGTCTTCCCCGGGTCGGAGAGCAGTACTTC. Translated, it gives CASSLPRVGEQYF.

The genes are TRBV12-3 or TRBV12-4 and TRBJ2-3; D unresolved. The CDR3 spans 11 residues. With 4 bases removed from V and 3 bases from J, the gap between germline ends came to 2 bases. The CDR3 DNA reads TGTGCCAGCAGTTCGACAGATACGCAGTATTTT. It translates to CASSSTDTQYF.

This chain links TRBV19 with TRBJ2-1; D is possibly TRBD2 (6 bases). This CDR3 comprises 16 residues. Trimming cost V 2 bases and J 2 bases, with 13 bases left between them. Germline CDR1 LNHDA, CDR2 SQIVND (reference sequence). CDR3 loop: CASSITDGSTYNEQFF. The CDR3 region has the DNA TGTGCCAGTAGTATAACGGACGGGAGTACCTACAATGAGCAGTTCTTC.

This rearrangement joins TRBV5-6 to TRBJ1-2; D gene ambiguous. This CDR3 region has 13 residues. Trimming cost V 4 bases and J 3 bases, with 10 bases left between them. Germline V gene data show CDR1 as SGHDT and CDR2 as YYEEEE. The CDR3 DNA reads TGTGCCAGCAGCCCCCGTCAGGACTATGGCTACACCTTC. This encodes CASSPRQDYGYTF.

This clone occurred a few times. The chain links TRBV7-9 to TRBJ1-2; TRBD1 matches 7 bases. The CDR3 is 16 amino acids. CDR1 and CDR2 from the germline V gene are SEHNR and FQNEAQ (reference sequence). J lost 7 bases, V lost 5 bases, and 16 bases had no gene match. This CDR3 is CASSQMGQLLGAGYTF. The CDR3, as DNA: TGTGCCAGCAGCCAAATGGGACAGTTACTTGGTGCTGGCTACACCTTC. The full variable domain, rest sourced from reference TRBV7-9 and TRBJ1-2, is DTGVSQNPRHKITKRGQNVTFRCDPISEHNRLYWYRQTLGQGPEFLTYFQNEAQLEKSRLLSDRFSAERPKGSFSTLEIQRTEQGDSAMYLCASSQMGQLLGAGYTFGSGTRLTVV.

The chain is built from TRBV13 and TRBJ2-3; D not certain. This CDR3 has 15 residues. Trimming stripped 2 bases from V and 1 base from J, with 10 bases between. The germline V gene has CDR1 PRHDT and CDR2 FYEKMQ (reference sequence). CDR3 amino acids: CASSLLGEGTDTQYF. CDR3 bases: TGTGCCAGCAGCTTATTAGGAGAGGGCACAGATACGCAGTATTTT.

The chain joins TRBV9 to TRBJ1-4; 7 bases line up with TRBD1. Germline lookup yields CDR1 SGDLS and CDR2 YYNGEE. V lost 4 bases to trimming and J lost 7 bases; unmatched junction nucleotides: 10. The CDR3 length is 15 residues. The CDR3 sequence: CASSPLQGPGEKLFF. CDR3 nucleotides: TGTGCCAGCAGCCCCTTACAGGGGCCGGGTGAAAAACTGTTTTTT.

V is TRBV7-2 and J is TRBJ2-7; D might be TRBD2 (6 bases). CDR1 and CDR2 from the germline V gene are SGHTA and FQGNSA. The CDR3 is 14 amino acids. Trimming cost V 8 bases and J 3 bases, with 17 bases left between them. The chain's CDR3 is CASGRFGGNYEQYF. The CDR3 DNA sequence: TGTGCCAGCGGCAGATTCGGGGGAAACTACGAGCAGTACTTC. The full variable domain, with the rest looked up from reference TRBV7-2 and TRBJ2-7, is GAGVSQSPSNKVTEKGKDVELRCDPISGHTALYWYRQSLGQGLEFLIYFQGNSAPDKSGLPSDRFSAERTGGSVSTLTIQRTQQEDSAVYLCASGRFGGNYEQYFGPGTRLTVT.

The chain's CDR3 is CASLGTGTSGGTGELFF. In DNA form, the CDR3 reads TGTGCCAGTCTAGGGACCGGGACTAGTGGCGGCACCGGGGAGCTGTTTTTT. This chain joins TRBV27 and TRBJ2-2; 8 positions match TRBD2. CDR3 size: 17 residues. Losses at the gene ends were 9 bases for V and 4 bases for J; bases not matched to a gene: 16. Looked up from germline, CDR1 is MNHEY and CDR2 is SMNVEV (reference sequence).

This sequence joins TRBV27 and TRBJ2-3; tentatively, D is TRBD1 (6 bases). From germline, CDR1 is MNHEY and CDR2 SMNVEV (reference sequence). V gave up 3 bases and J gave up 0 bases, with 13 bases separating them. This CDR3 spans 16 amino acids. DNA for the CDR3: TGTGCCAGCAGTTTTAGGCAGGGGCCTAGCACAGATACGCAGTATTTT. Protein product: CASSFRQGPSTDTQYF.